The clone carrying this T cell receptor (beta chain) was counted many times. The study amplified TCR beta CDR3 regions using RNA transcripts. First-round RT-PCR used HTBI primers; second-round multiplex PCR followed. TCRdb analysed the multiplex PCR reads with MiXCR anew, one entry per CDR3 protein. The sample shows 360,000 or so distinct CDR3 sequences, approximately 20% of them seen only once. The data derive from a study of Graves' ophthalmopathy and Graves' hyperthyroidism. Across the whole study: Before any treatment was given, at initial diagnosis, peripheral blood was collected.

The sequence was obtained from a woman aged 18-29 years with Graves' ophthalmopathy. Sequenced: peripheral blood.

CDR3 coding DNA: TGTGCCAGCAGTTTCTCCCCGACAGGGGGGAGGTACGAGCAGTACTTC. It codes for CASSFSPTGGRYEQYF. The chain is built from TRBV12-3 or TRBV12-4 and TRBJ2-7; 9 nucleotides align to TRBD1. V lost 3 bases to trimming and J lost 4 bases; unmatched junction nucleotides: 10. CDR3 length: 16 amino acids.